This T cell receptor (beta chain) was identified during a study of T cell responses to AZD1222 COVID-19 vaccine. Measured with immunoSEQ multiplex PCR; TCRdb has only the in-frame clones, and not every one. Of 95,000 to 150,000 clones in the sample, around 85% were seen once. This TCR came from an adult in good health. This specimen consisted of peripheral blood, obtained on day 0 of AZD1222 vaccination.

The CDR3 sequence: CASSLFSRGLPAVFGTNYGYTF. In DNA, the CDR3 is TGTGCCAGCAGTTTATTCAGCCGGGGGCTGCCAGCGGTTTTCGGAACTAACTATGGCTACACCTTC. The V and J genes are TRBV27 and TRBJ1-2; D possibly corresponds to TRBD1 (6 bases). Trimming took off 1 base at V and 0 bases at J, with 30 bases between the two ends. The CDR3 loop spans 22 amino acids. CDR1 and CDR2 (germline): MNHEY, SMNVEV (reference sequence).